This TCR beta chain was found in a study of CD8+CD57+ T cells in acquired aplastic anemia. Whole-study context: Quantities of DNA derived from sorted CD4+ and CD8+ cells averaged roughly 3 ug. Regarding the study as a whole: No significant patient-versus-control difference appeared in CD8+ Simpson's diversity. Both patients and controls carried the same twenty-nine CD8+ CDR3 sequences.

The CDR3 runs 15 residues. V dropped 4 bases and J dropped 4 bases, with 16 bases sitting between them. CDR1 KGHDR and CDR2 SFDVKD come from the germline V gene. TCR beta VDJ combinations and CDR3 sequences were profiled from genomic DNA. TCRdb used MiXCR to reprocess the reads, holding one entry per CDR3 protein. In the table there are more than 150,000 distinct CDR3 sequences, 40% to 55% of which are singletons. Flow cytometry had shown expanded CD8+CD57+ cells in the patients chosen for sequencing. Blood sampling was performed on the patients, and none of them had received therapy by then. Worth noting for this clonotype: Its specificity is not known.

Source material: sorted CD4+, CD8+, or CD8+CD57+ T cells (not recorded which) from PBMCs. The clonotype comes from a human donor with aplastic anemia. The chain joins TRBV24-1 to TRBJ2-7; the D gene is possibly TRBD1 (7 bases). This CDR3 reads CATSDRRGAFYEQYF. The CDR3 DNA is TGTGCCACCAGTGACCGCAGGGGGGCGTTTTACGAGCAGTACTTC.